The 20 T cell receptor beta chains listed next were all sequenced from one sample in a study of blood T cells in healthy people across ages. Together with a sample-barcoded 5' primer, a J-beta primer mix was included in a second PCR lasting about 7 to 12 cycles. Each CDR3 protein gets one entry after TCRdb re-called the 5' RACE reads with MiXCR. The sample shows about 1.4 million distinct CDR3 sequences, almost 60% of them seen only once. Sequenced input: blood. Receptors were obtained from a man aged 18-30 years in good health.

This chain uses TRBV20-1 with TRBJ2-3; 10 bases map to TRBD2. V lost 6 bases and J lost 2; bases outside the gene matches: 5. CDR3 size: 14 residues. The germline gives CDR1 DFQATT, CDR2 SNEGSKA (reference sequence). This CDR3 reads CSARGTSDTDTQYF. The CDR3 nucleotides are TGCAGTGCCAGGGGGACTAGCGACACAGATACGCAGTATTTT.

This chain joins TRBV4-3 and TRBJ2-2; D unresolved. CDR1 is LGHNA and CDR2 is YSLEER in the germline V gene. This CDR3 is 15 amino acids long. Between the trimmed V and J ends, which lost 0 bases and 5 bases, there was a span of 10 bases. CDR3 DNA sequence: TGCGCCAGCAGCCAAGATAGGGCTTTTACCGGGGAGCTGTTTTTT. Protein product: CASSQDRAFTGELFF.

V usage is TRBV12-3 or TRBV12-4 and J usage is TRBJ2-5, with D tentatively TRBD2 (6 bases). Trimming cost V 8 bases and J 5 bases, with 15 bases left between them. The CDR3 is 13 amino acids. This CDR3 is CASGAVGGETQYF. The CDR3 DNA is TGTGCCAGCGGAGCGGTTGGGGGGGAGACCCAGTACTTC.

This clonotype appeared a few times. The chain couples TRBV6-5 to TRBJ1-5; D is uncertain. This CDR3 has 15 residues. In germline, CDR1 is MNHEY, CDR2 SVGAGI. V was cut by 0 bases and J by 0 bases, with 6 bases left in between. This chain's CDR3 is CASSYSGNSNQPQHF. CDR3 nucleotide sequence: TGTGCCAGCAGTTACTCGGGGAATAGCAATCAGCCCCAGCATTTT.

This clonotype has only a few counts. The chain has TRBV28 and TRBJ1-2, with 8 bases aligning to TRBD1. Unmatched junction bases numbered 8, after V lost 5 bases and J lost 3 bases. The CDR3 covers 15 residues. The V gene's germline CDR1 is MDHEN and CDR2 SYDVKM. The CDR3 coding sequence is TGTGCCAGCAGTGCCCCGGGACAGGATTACTATGGCTACACCTTC. Its protein is CASSAPGQDYYGYTF.

V is TRBV5-1 and J is TRBJ2-7; perhaps TRBD2 as D (6 bases). The CDR3 sequence is 14 residues long. Germline values: CDR1 SGHRS, CDR2 YFSETQ. Deletions cut 1 base from V and 5 bases from J, with 13 bases between. In nucleotides, the CDR3 is TGCGCCAGCAGCTTGTTCGGGGGTGGAGACGAGCAGTACTTC. Its protein product is CASSLFGGGDEQYF.

The rearrangement links TRBV12-3 or TRBV12-4 to TRBJ2-5; 7 bases fit TRBD1. V was pared by 5 bases and J by 11 bases, with 11 bases of the junction left unmatched. The CDR3 runs to 13 residues. This CDR3 is CASSNGQAGEQYF. The CDR3, as DNA: TGTGCCAGCAGTAACGGACAGGCTGGAGAGCAGTACTTC.

This clonotype was counted only a few times. The V call is TRBV20-1, the J call TRBJ2-3; unclear D gene. The V end lost 3 bases, the J end lost 2 bases, and 9 bases lay between the germline ends. This CDR3 is 13 amino acids long. Germline V gives CDR1 DFQATT, CDR2 SNEGSKA (reference sequence). The CDR3: CSARKENTDTQYF. The CDR3 region has the DNA TGCAGTGCTAGGAAGGAGAACACAGATACGCAGTATTTT.

A note on this clonotype: One end of the junction is discordant with germline, which a read error may explain. V gene TRBV6-5 combines with J gene TRBJ2-1; the D gene is possibly TRBD1 (5 bases). The CDR3 totals 13 residues. The germline CDR1 and CDR2 sequences are MNHEY and SVGAGI. CDR3 in DNA: TGTGCCAGCAGGGCAGGGCCGACCAATGACCAGTTCTTC. This codes for CASRAGPTNDQFF.

The rearrangement joins TRBV27 to TRBJ2-7, with unresolved D. The last part of the DNA fits TRBJ2-4 better; the J call may be wrong. Germline CDR1 MNHEY, CDR2 SMNVEV (reference sequence). The CDR3 extends over 13 amino acids. The CDR3 DNA reads as TGTGCCAGCAGTTTAGGCCAGAAAAACATTCAGTACTTC. This gives the protein CASSLGQKNIQYF.

This chain joins TRBV12-3 or TRBV12-4 and TRBJ1-1; D gene ambiguous. The CDR3 extends over 15 amino acids. With 1 base removed from V and 4 bases from J, the gap between germline ends came to 13 bases. The CDR3 reads CASSLGGWVGTEAFF. CDR3 sequence (DNA): TGTGCCAGCAGTTTAGGAGGCTGGGTTGGCACTGAAGCTTTCTTT.

This chain uses TRBV20-1 with TRBJ2-5; D call uncertain. This CDR3 contains 13 residues. The V end lost 2 bases, the J end lost 3 bases, and 10 bases lay between the germline ends. Per germline, CDR1 DFQATT and CDR2 SNEGSKA (reference sequence). The CDR3 loop is CSARWQPKETQYF. Here the CDR3 DNA reads TGCAGTGCTAGATGGCAGCCCAAAGAGACCCAGTACTTC.

This clonotype was observed a few times. CDR3 protein: CATSSLGDTQYF. In DNA, the CDR3 is TGTGCCACCAGCAGTCTAGGAGATACGCAGTATTTT. The chain links TRBV15 to TRBJ2-3; D ambiguous. Germline assignment: CDR1 LNHNV and CDR2 YYDKDF (reference sequence). Trimming left V 3 bases short and J 5 bases short, with 6 bases between. The CDR3 contains 12 residues. The full variable domain, rest sourced from reference TRBV15 and TRBJ2-3, is DAMVIQNPRYQVTQFGKPVTLSCSQTLNHNVMYWYQQKSSQAPKLLFHYYDKDFNNEADTPDNFQSRRPNTSFCFLDIRSPGLGDTAMYLCATSSLGDTQYFGPGTRLTVL.

The chain recombines TRBV20-1 with TRBJ2-3; TRBD2 matches at 7 bases. With 3 bases clipped from V and 0 bases from J, the junction kept 3 bases outside the gene matches. CDR1 DFQATT and CDR2 SNEGSKA come from the germline V gene (reference sequence). This CDR3 spans 14 amino acids. For the CDR3, the DNA is TGCAGTGCTAGCGGGGGGACTAGCACAGATACGCAGTATTTT. Protein sequence: CSASGGTSTDTQYF.

The rearrangement uses TRBV21-1 and TRBJ1-3; TRBD1, the table's D call, was not compared with the DNA. TRBV21-1 is assigned pseudogene status. The CDR3 loop spans 14 amino acids. The CDR3 DNA reads TGTGCCAGCAGCAGGGACAGGGGAAGAAACACCATATATTTT. This sequence encodes CASSRDRGRNTIYF.

In this sample, this clonotype turned up a few times. This sequence joins TRBV20-1 and TRBJ2-7; D tentatively fits TRBD1 or TRBD2 (5 bases each). CDR1 is DFQATT and CDR2 is SNEGSKA in the germline V gene (reference sequence). V lost 4 bases to trimming and J lost 2 bases, with 9 bases between them. This CDR3 region has 12 residues. This CDR3 is CSATQGAYEQYF. As DNA, the CDR3 is TGCAGTGCTACCCAGGGAGCCTACGAGCAGTACTTC.

The J gene is TRBJ1-6, the V gene TRBV4-1; TRBD1 might be the D (5 bases). The CDR3 sequence is 18 residues long. The V and J ends lost 4 bases and 0 bases respectively, with 16 bases between them. CDR1 and CDR2 from the germline V gene are MGHRA and YSYEKL. The CDR3 loop is CASSLEEQGSSYNSPLHF. For the CDR3, the DNA is TGCGCCAGCAGCCTAGAAGAGCAGGGAAGCTCCTATAATTCACCCCTCCACTTT.

The chain carries TRBV4-2 and TRBJ2-1; maybe TRBD2 (6 bases). V shed 4 bases and J shed 7 bases, with 8 bases lying between them. The CDR3 is 12 amino acids. CDR1 LGHNA and CDR2 YNFKEQ come from the germline V gene. CDR3 bases: TGTGCCAGCAGCCGGGACTCAAATGAGCAGTTCTTC. It codes for CASSRDSNEQFF.

This chain connects TRBV2 to TRBJ1-6; D gene unclear. Per the germline V gene, CDR1 is SNHLY and CDR2 is FYNNEI. V lost 8 bases and J lost 10, with 18 bases in between. This CDR3 region has 14 residues. CDR3 DNA: TGTGCCAGCCCGGAGCGGGGTATTGGATCACCCCTCCACTTT. It is translated as CASPERGIGSPLHF.

This chain joins TRBV6-9 and TRBJ2-7; tentatively, D is TRBD1 or TRBD2 (5 bases each). The germline V and J ends were trimmed by 7 bases and 3 bases, with 25 bases remaining between them. The CDR3 length is 17 residues. Looked up from germline, CDR1 is MNHGY and CDR2 is SVAAGI. The CDR3 coding sequence is TGTGCCAGCATTCGGGGAATAGAGGACACCTTGTTCTACGAGCAGTACTTC. Amino acids: CASIRGIEDTLFYEQYF.